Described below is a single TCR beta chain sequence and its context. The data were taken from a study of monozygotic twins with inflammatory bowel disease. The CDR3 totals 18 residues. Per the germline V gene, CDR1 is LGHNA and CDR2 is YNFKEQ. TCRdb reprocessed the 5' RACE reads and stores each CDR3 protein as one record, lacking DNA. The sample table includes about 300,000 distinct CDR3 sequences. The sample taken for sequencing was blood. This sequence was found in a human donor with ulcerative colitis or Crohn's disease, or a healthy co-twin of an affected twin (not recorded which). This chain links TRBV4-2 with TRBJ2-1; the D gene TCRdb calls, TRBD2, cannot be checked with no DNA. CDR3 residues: CASSQEDGTSGRRGEQFF.